Listed below are T cell receptor beta chains from one sample, sequenced in a study of T cells in Graves' hyperthyroidism and ophthalmopathy. TCRdb ran MiXCR on the multiplex PCR reads and lists one entry per CDR3 protein. The sample shows 550,000 to 800,000 distinct CDR3 sequences, about 15% of them seen only once. The sequencing sample was made of blood. Receptors were obtained from a man between 18 and 35 years old with Graves' hyperthyroidism. Both conserved end residues are part of each CDR3. A D gene is named only where the DNA matches it firmly. Clone size is not always given. Where it is, it says once, few, many or a class for expanded clones.

TRBD1	TRBV5-1	TRBJ2-5	.	CASSLNRRTGEETQYF	TGCGCCAGCAGCCTAAACAGGAGGACAGGGGAAGAGACCCAGTACTTC
TRBD1	TRBV7-9	TRBJ1-5	.	CASSFGDSYNQPQHF	TGTGCCAGCAGCTTTGGGGACAGTTACAATCAGCCCCAGCATTTT
TRBD1	TRBV12-3/TRBV12-4	TRBJ1-5	many	CASSTGVGQPQHF	TGTGCCAGCAGCACAGGGGTAGGTCAGCCCCAGCATTTT
.	TRBV28	TRBJ2-7	.	CASSLAYDEQYF	TGTGCCAGCAGTTTAGCGTATGACGAGCAGTACTTC
.	TRBV11-3	TRBJ2-5	few	CASSSIQLQETQYF	TGTGCCAGCAGCTCAATCCAGCTCCAAGAGACCCAGTACTTC
TRBD2	TRBV20-1	TRBJ2-2	few	CSARDPLAGANTGELFF	TGCAGTGCTAGAGATCCTTTAGCGGGTGCCAACACCGGGGAGCTGTTTTTT
TRBD2	TRBV2	TRBJ2-7	few	CASSEGGHSYEQYF	TGTGCCAGCAGTGAGGGAGGGCACTCCTACGAGCAGTACTTC
.	TRBV20-1	TRBJ2-7	few	CSARDPRGSYEQYF	TGCAGTGCTAGAGATCCTCGGGGCTCCTACGAGCAGTACTTC
TRBD1	TRBV7-6	TRBJ1-5	.	CASSLAGTGPNQPQHF	TGTGCCAGCAGCTTAGCGGGGACAGGGCCGAATCAGCCCCAGCATTTT
.	TRBV28	TRBJ2-5	many	CASSRGGSRETQYF	TGTGCCAGCAGTCGAGGGGGGTCGAGGGAGACCCAGTACTTC
TRBD2	TRBV28	TRBJ2-3	few	CASSWLRREVTQYF	TGTGCCAGCAGTTGGCTACGACGGGAGGTTACGCAGTATTTT
TRBD2	TRBV11-1	TRBJ2-2	many	CASSPWARTSGSSGELFF	TGTGCCAGCAGCCCCTGGGCGAGGACTAGCGGGAGTTCCGGGGAGCTGTTTTTT
.	TRBV10-2	TRBJ1-4	few	CASSVVNEKLFF	TGCGCCAGCAGTGTAGTTAATGAAAAACTGTTTTTT
.	TRBV7-6	TRBJ2-5	few	CASSLAANSETQYF	TGTGCCAGCAGCTTAGCAGCAAATTCCGAGACCCAGTACTTC
.	TRBV20-1	TRBJ2-1	.	CSAGPNGNEQFF	TGCAGTGCTGGACCTAACGGGAATGAGCAGTTCTTC
.	TRBV30	TRBJ2-7	.	CALEGLYEQYF	TGTGCCCTCGAAGGGCTCTACGAGCAGTACTTC
.	TRBV6-2/TRBV6-3	TRBJ2-7	many	CASSPAGTPTYEQYF	TGTGCCAGCAGCCCGGCCGGGACGCCTACCTACGAGCAGTACTTC
TRBD1	TRBV5-8	TRBJ2-3	.	CASSLYEQGGSDTQYF	TGTGCCAGCAGCTTGTATGAACAGGGGGGCTCAGATACGCAGTATTTT
.	TRBV20-1	TRBJ1-6	.	CSAPDRLIGNSPPHF	TGCAGTGCCCCCGATCGGTTAATAGGGAATTCACCCCCCCACTTT
TRBD2	TRBV3-1	TRBJ2-1	few	CASSLSSGGGGNEQFF	TGTGCCAGCAGCCTATCTAGCGGGGGGGGAGGGAATGAGCAGTTCTTC
.	TRBV29-1	TRBJ2-5	.	CSVDPSEGDHETQYF	TGCAGCGTTGACCCCTCCGAAGGGGACCATGAGACCCAGTACTTC
TRBD2	TRBV18	TRBJ2-5	many	CASSGLASQETQYF	TGTGCCAGCTCGGGACTAGCAAGCCAAGAGACCCAGTACTTC
TRBD1	TRBV24-1	TRBJ1-4	.	CATSDPRQGWELFF	TGTGCCACCAGTGACCCTCGACAGGGTTGGGAACTGTTTTTT
.	TRBV6-5	TRBJ2-7	few	CASSYLGVSPPYEQYF	TGTGCCAGCAGTTACCTCGGGGTATCCCCTCCCTACGAGCAGTACTTC
.	TRBV6-2/TRBV6-3	TRBJ1-4	.	CASAGTEGINEKLFF	TGTGCCAGCGCCGGGACGGAAGGGATTAATGAAAAACTGTTTTTT
.	TRBV10-3	TRBJ2-5	.	CAISEEGTGKTQYF	TGTGCCATCAGTGAGGAGGGGACTGGGAAGACCCAGTACTTC
TRBD1	TRBV10-3	TRBJ2-7	few	CAIGQGGYEQYF	TGTGCCATCGGACAGGGCGGTTACGAGCAGTACTTC
TRBD1	TRBV10-3	TRBJ1-1	many	CAISEGWDRAFF	TGTGCCATCAGTGAAGGTTGGGACAGGGCTTTCTTT
TRBD2	TRBV11-2	TRBJ2-3	.	CASSPRTSGKSDTQYF	TGTGCCAGCAGCCCCCGGACTAGCGGGAAATCAGATACGCAGTATTTT
TRBD1	TRBV29-1	TRBJ2-5	many	CSVGDRGHQETQYF	TGCAGCGTTGGGGACAGGGGGCACCAAGAGACCCAGTACTTC
.	TRBV7-8	TRBJ1-5	many	CASSSARYSNQPQHF	TGTGCCAGCAGCTCCGCCCGTTATAGCAATCAGCCCCAGCATTTT
TRBD2	TRBV7-2	TRBJ2-7	many	CASSLGSGSYEQYF	TGTGCCAGCAGCTTAGGCAGCGGGAGCTACGAGCAGTACTTC
TRBD1	TRBV30	TRBJ2-2	few	CAIRAGGANTGELFF	TGTGCCATCAGGGCAGGGGGCGCGAACACCGGGGAGCTGTTTTTT